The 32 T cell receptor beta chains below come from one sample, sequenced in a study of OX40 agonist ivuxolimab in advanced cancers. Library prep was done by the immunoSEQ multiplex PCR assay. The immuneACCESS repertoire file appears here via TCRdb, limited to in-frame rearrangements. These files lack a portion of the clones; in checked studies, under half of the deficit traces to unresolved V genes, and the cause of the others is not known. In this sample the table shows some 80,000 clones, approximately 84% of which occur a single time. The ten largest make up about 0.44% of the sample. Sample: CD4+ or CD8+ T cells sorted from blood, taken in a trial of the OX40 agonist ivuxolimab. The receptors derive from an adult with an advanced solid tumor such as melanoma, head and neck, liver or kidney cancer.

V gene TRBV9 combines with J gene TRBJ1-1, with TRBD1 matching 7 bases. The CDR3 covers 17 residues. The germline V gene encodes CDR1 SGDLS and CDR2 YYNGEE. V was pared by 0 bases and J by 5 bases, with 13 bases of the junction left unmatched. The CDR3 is CASSVGRQGGLSTEAFF. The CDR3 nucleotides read TGTGCCAGCAGCGTAGGTCGGCAGGGGGGCCTGTCGACTGAAGCTTTCTTT. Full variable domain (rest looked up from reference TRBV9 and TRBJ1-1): DSGVTQTPKHLITATGQRVTLRCSPRSGDLSVYWYQQSLDQGLQFLIQYYNGEERAKGNILERFSAQQFPDLHSELNLSSLELGDSALYFCASSVGRQGGLSTEAFFGQGTRLTVV.

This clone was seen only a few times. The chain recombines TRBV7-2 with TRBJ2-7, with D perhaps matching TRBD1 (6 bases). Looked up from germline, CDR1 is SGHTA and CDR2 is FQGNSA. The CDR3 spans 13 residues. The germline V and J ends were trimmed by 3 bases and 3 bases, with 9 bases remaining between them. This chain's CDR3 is CASSFSRGYEQYF. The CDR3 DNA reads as TGTGCCAGCAGCTTCAGCAGGGGCTACGAGCAGTACTTC.

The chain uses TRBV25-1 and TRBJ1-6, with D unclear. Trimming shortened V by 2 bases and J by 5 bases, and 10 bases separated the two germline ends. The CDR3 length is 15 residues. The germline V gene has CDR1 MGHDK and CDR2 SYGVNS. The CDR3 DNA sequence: TGTGCCAGCAGTGAAGGGAGTTTCAATAATTCACCCCTCCACTTT. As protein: CASSEGSFNNSPLHF.

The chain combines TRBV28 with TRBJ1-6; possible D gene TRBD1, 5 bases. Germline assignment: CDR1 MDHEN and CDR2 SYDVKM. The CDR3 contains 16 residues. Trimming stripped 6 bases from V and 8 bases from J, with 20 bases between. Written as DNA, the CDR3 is TGTGCCAGCAGAATGGGACCGGCCGGTATTTATTCACCCCTCCACTTT. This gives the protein CASRMGPAGIYSPLHF.

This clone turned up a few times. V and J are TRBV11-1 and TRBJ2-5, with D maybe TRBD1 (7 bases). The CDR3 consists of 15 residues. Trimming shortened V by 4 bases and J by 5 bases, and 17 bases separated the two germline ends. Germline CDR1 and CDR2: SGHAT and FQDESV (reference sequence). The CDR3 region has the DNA TGTGCCAGCAGCTCTGGAGGGGGCGGACAGGAGACCCAGTACTTC. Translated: CASSSGGGGQETQYF.

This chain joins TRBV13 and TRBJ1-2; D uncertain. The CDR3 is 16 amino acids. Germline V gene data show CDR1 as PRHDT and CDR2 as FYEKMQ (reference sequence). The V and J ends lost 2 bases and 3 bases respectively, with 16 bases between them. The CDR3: CASSLLLPNSDYGYTF. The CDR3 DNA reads TGTGCCAGCAGCTTACTGCTCCCAAACAGTGACTATGGCTACACCTTC.

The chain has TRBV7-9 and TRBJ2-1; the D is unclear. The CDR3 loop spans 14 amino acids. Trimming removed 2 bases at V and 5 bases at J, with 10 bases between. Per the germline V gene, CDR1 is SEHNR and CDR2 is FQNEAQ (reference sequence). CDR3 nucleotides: TGTGCCAGCAGCTTACAACAATTAAACAATGAGCAGTTCTTC. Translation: CASSLQQLNNEQFF.

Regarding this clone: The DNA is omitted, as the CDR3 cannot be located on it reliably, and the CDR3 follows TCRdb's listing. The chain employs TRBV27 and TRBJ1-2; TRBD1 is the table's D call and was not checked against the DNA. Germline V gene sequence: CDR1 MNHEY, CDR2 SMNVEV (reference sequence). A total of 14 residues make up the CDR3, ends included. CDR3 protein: CASSSSDRDYGYTF.

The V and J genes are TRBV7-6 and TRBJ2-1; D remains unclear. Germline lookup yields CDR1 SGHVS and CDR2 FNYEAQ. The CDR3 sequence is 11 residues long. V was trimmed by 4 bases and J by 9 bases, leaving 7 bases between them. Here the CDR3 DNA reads TGTGCCAGCAGCTGGGGTAGTGAGCAGTTCTTC. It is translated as CASSWGSEQFF.

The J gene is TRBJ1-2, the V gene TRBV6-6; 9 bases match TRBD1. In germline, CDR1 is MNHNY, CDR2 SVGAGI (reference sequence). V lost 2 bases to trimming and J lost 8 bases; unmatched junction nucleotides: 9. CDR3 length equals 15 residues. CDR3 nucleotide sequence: TGTGCCAGCAGTTACCGCGTGGGACAGGGAAAGGGCTACACCTTC. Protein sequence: CASSYRVGQGKGYTF.

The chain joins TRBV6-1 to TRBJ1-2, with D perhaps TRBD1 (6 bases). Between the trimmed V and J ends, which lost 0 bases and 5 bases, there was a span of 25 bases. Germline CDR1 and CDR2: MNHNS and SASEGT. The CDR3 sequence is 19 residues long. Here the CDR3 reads CASSEAGGDTLFFLYGYTF. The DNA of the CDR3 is TGTGCCAGCAGTGAAGCGGGAGGGGACACACTCTTTTTCTTATATGGCTACACCTTC.

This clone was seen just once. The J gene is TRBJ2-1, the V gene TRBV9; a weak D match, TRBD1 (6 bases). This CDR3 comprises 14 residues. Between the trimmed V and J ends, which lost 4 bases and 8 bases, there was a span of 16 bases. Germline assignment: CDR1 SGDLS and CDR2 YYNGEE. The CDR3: CASSPGQFLDEQFF. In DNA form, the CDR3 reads TGTGCCAGCAGCCCAGGACAGTTCTTAGATGAGCAGTTCTTC.

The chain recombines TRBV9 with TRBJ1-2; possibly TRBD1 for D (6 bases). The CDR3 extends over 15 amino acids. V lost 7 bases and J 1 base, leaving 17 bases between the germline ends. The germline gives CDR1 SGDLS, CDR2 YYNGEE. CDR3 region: CASGGGQGINYGYTF. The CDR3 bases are TGTGCCAGCGGAGGGGGGCAGGGCATTAACTATGGCTACACCTTC.

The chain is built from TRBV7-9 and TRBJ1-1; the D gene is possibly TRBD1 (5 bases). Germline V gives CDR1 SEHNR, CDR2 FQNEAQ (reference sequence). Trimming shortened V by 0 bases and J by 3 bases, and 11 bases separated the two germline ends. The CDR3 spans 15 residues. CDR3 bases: TGTGCCAGCAGCTTAGCAGCTGGGACTTACACTGAAGCTTTCTTT. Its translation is CASSLAAGTYTEAFF.

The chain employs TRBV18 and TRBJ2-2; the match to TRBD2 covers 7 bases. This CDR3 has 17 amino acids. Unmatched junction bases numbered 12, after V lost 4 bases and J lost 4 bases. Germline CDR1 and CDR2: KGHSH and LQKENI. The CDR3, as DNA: TGTGCCAGCTCACGAACCGGTGGCGGCGGGGGCACCGGGGAGCTGTTTTTT. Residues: CASSRTGGGGGTGELFF.

DNA of the CDR3: TGTGCCAGCAGCTTAACGGTATCTAGCTCCTATAATTCACCCCTCCACTTT. Its translation: CASSLTVSSSYNSPLHF. The rearrangement joins TRBV7-2 to TRBJ1-6; D remains ambiguous. This CDR3 has 17 residues. Per the germline V gene, CDR1 is SGHTA and CDR2 is FQGNSA. V was shortened by 2 bases and J by 0 bases, with 11 bases between the two germline ends.

CDR3 nucleotides: TGTGCCAGCAGCTCTCCCGTACCAGATACGCAGTATTTT. It is translated as CASSSPVPDTQYF. This rearrangement joins TRBV7-2 to TRBJ2-3; D not resolved. Germline V gives CDR1 SGHTA, CDR2 FQGNSA. V was pared by 4 bases and J by 4 bases, with 9 bases between. The CDR3 extends over 13 amino acids.

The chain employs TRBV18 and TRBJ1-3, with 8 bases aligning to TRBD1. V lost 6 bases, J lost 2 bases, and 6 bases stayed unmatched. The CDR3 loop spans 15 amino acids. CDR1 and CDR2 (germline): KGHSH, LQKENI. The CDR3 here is CASSSPQGAGNTIYF. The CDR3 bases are TGTGCCAGCTCCAGCCCACAGGGGGCTGGAAACACCATATATTTT.

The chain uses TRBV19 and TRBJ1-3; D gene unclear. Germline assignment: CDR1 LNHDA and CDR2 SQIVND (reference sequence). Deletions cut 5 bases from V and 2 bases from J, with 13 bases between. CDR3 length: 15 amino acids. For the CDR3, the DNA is TGTGCCAGTAGTGGAAGGGTCGAAGCTGGAAACACCATATATTTT. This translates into CASSGRVEAGNTIYF. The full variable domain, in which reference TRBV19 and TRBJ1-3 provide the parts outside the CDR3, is DGGITQSPKYLFRKEGQNVTLSCEQNLNHDAMYWYRQDPGQGLRLIYYSQIVNDFQKGDIAEGYSVSREKKESFPLTVTSAQKNPTAFYLCASSGRVEAGNTIYFGEGSWLTVV.

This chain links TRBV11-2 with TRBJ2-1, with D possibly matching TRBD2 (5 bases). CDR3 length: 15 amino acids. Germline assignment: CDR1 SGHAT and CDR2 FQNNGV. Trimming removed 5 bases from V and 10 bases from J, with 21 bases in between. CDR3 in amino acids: CASSLMAGAAMEQFF. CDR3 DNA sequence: TGTGCCAGCAGCCTGATGGCGGGCGCCGCAATGGAGCAGTTCTTC. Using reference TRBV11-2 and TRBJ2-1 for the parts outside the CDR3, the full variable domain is EAGVAQSPRYKIIEKRQSVAFWCNPISGHATLYWYQQILGQGPKLLIQFQNNGVVDDSQLPKDRFSAERLKGVDSTLKIQPAKLEDSAVYLCASSLMAGAAMEQFFGPGTRLTVL.

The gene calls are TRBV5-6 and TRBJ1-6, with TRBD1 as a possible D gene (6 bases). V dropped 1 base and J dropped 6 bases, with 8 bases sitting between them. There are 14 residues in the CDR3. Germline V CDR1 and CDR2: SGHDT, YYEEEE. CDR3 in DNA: TGTGCCAGCAGCTTGAGGGGGGGTAATTCACCCCTCCACTTT. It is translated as CASSLRGGNSPLHF.

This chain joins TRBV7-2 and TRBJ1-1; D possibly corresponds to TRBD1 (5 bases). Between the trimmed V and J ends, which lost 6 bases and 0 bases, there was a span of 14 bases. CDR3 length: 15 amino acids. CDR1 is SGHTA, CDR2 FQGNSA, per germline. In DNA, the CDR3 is TGTGCCAGCAGACTTAGGGCAGGGATGAACACTGAAGCTTTCTTT. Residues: CASRLRAGMNTEAFF.

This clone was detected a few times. CDR3 in amino acids: CACRTGDRLYEKLFF. In nucleotides, the CDR3 is TGTGCCTGTCGTACAGGGGACAGACTTTATGAAAAACTGTTTTTT. J is TRBJ1-4 and V is TRBV19; 7 bases match TRBD1. V shed 11 bases and J 6 bases; nucleotides not matched to a gene: 15. The CDR3 totals 15 residues. Per germline, CDR1 LNHDA and CDR2 SQIVND (reference sequence).

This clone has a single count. As DNA, the CDR3 is TGTGCCAGCACGACCGTGGGACGGACAACTAATGAAAAACTGTTTTTT. This gives the protein CASTTVGRTTNEKLFF. This sequence joins TRBV2 and TRBJ1-4; D is possibly TRBD1 (5 bases). This CDR3 has 16 amino acids. Trimming cost V 7 bases and J 0 bases, with 15 bases left between them. Germline lookup yields CDR1 SNHLY and CDR2 FYNNEI.

This CDR3 reads CASSFTGTSNTEAFF. The CDR3 DNA is TGTGCCAGCAGCTTTACCGGGACGTCGAACACTGAAGCTTTCTTT. The rearrangement joins TRBV11-2 to TRBJ1-1, with D perhaps TRBD1 (5 bases). V was cut by 3 bases and J by 1 base, with 12 bases left in between. The CDR3 is 15 amino acids. Germline CDR1 and CDR2: SGHAT and FQNNGV.

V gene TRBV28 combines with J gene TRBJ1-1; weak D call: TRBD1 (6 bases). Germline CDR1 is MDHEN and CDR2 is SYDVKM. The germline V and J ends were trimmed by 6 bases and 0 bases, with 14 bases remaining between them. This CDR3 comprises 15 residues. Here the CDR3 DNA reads TGTGCCAGCAGCCCGGGGGCAGGCGTGAACACTGAAGCTTTCTTT. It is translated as CASSPGAGVNTEAFF.

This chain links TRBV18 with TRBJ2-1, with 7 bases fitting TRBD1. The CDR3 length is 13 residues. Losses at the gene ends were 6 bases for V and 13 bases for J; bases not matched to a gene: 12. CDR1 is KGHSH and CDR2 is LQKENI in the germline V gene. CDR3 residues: CASSPDRRSLQFF. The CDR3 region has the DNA TGTGCCAGCTCCCCGGACAGGAGGAGCCTTCAGTTCTTC.

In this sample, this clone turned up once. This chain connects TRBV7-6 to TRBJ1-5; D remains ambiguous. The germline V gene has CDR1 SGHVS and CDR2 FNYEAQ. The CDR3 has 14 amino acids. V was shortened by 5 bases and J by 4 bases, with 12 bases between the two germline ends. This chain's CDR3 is CASSPSDRNQPQHF. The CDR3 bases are TGTGCCAGCAGCCCGTCGGATCGTAATCAGCCCCAGCATTTT.

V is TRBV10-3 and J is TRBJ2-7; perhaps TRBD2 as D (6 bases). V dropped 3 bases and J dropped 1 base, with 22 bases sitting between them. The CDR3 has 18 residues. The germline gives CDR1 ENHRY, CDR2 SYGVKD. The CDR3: CAISDHHEGRKVSYEQYV. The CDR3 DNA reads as TGTGCCATCAGTGACCACCACGAGGGGAGGAAAGTTTCCTACGAGCAGTACGTC.

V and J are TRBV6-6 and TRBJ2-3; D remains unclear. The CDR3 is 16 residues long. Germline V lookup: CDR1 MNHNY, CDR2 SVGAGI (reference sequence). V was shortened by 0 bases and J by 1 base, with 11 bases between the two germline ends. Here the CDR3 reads CASSYSGISGTDTQYF. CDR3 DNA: TGTGCCAGCAGTTACTCTGGGATATCGGGCACAGATACGCAGTATTTT.

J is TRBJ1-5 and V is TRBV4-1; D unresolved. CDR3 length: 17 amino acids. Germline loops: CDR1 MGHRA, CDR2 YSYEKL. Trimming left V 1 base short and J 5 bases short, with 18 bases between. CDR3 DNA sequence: TGCGCCAGCAGCCAAGGGTTTCTGGGCCAGTTGGATCAGCCCCAGCATTTT. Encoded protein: CASSQGFLGQLDQPQHF.

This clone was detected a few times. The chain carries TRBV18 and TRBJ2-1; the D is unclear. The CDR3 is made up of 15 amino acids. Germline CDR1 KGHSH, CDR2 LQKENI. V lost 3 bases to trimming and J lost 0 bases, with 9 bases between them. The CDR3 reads CASSPVRSSYNEQFF. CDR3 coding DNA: TGTGCCAGCTCACCCGTGAGGAGCTCCTACAATGAGCAGTTCTTC.